This T cell receptor beta chain was retrieved from a study of T cells after yellow fever vaccination. Study-level results: Post-booster repertoires again held most primary-vaccination clones (roughly 96% CD4, over 80% CD8).

The CDR3 covers 17 residues. With V trimmed by 1 base and J by 1 base, 9 bases remained unmatched. Germline assignment: CDR1 SQVTM and CDR2 ANQGSEA. TCRdb redid the calling of the 5' RACE reads with MiXCR, one entry per CDR3 protein. The sample contains a few hundred thousand distinct CDR3 sequences, roughly 4.3% of which appear only once. This clonotype was observed at least ten times. The antigen remains undetermined. This specimen was PBMCs, taken 5 days after the yellow fever booster vaccination. This sequence originates from a man younger than 35 who received the YFV17D yellow fever vaccine. The J gene is TRBJ2-1, the V gene TRBV29-1; 8 bases are shared with TRBD1. DNA for the CDR3: TGCAGCGTTGAAGCTATAATTGGACAGGGATCCTACAATGAGCAGTTCTTC. Translating gives CSVEAIIGQGSYNEQFF.